Sequencing of this TCR beta chain was carried out in a study of T cell responses to AZD1222 COVID-19 vaccine. Study conclusions and caveats: Clonal diversity was possibly underestimated, and white British individuals and females predominated among donors. Mapped onto spike, vaccine-associated CD4 TCRs spanned it and were dominant at 160-218 and 743-854. At study baseline, merely a handful of AZD1222 recipients were seropositive.

The V end was cut by 0 bases, the J end by 7 bases, with 18 bases between. The length of the CDR3 is 17 residues. Germline V gene data show CDR1 as LGHNA and CDR2 as YNFKEQ. Details on this clone: Its antigen is currently unknown.

Libraries were prepared by immunoSEQ multiplex PCR; TCRdb keeps only in-frame clonotypes and omits some of them. Among around 95,000 clones listed, around 87% were seen once. The V gene is TRBV4-2, the J gene TRBJ1-4; a weak D match, TRBD1 (5 bases). Sample: peripheral blood, taken on day 0 of MenACWY control vaccination. The TCR was taken from an adult in good health. The CDR3 loop is CASSQDFQGYGSEKLFF. The CDR3 nucleotides read TGTGCCAGCAGCCAAGATTTCCAGGGCTACGGGTCTGAAAAACTGTTTTTT.